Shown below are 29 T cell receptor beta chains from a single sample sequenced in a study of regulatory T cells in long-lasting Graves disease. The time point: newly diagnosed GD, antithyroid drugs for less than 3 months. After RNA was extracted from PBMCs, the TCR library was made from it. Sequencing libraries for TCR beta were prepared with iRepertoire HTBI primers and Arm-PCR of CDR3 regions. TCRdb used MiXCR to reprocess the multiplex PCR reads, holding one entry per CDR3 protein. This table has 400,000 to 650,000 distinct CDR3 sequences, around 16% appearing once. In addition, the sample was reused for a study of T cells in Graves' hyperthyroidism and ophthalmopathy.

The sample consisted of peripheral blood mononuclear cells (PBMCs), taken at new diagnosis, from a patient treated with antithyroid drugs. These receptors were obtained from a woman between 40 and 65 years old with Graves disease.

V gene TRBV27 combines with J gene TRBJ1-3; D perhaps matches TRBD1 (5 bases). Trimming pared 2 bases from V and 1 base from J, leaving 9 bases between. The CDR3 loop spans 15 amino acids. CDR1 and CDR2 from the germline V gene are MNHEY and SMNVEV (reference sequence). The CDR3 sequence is CASSLEGRSGNTIYF. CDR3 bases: TGTGCCAGCAGTTTAGAGGGGCGATCTGGAAACACCATATATTTT.

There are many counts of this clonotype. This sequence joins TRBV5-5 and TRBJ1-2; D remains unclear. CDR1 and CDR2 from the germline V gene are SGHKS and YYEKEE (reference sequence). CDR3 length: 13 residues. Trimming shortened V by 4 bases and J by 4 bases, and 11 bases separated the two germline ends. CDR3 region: CASSIGLVYGYTF. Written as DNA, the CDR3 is TGTGCCAGCAGCATCGGTCTGGTCTATGGCTACACCTTC.

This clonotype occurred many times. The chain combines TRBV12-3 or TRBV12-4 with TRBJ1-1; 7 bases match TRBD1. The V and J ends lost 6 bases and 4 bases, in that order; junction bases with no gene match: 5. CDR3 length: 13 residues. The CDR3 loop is CASSRRGSTEAFF. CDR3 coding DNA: TGTGCCAGCAGCCGCAGGGGGAGCACTGAAGCTTTCTTT.

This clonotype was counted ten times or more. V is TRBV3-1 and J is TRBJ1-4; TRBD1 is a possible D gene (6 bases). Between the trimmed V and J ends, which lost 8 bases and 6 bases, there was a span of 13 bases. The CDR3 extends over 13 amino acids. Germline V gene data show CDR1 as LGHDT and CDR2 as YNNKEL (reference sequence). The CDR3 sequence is CASSRRGDEKLFF. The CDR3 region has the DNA TGTGCCAGCTCGAGGAGGGGGGATGAAAAACTGTTTTTT.

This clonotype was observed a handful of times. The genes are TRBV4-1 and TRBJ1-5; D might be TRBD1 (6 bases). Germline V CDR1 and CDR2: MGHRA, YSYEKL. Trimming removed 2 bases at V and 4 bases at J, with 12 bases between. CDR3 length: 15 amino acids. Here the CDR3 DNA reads TGCGCCAGCAGCCAAACGGACAGATCTAATCAGCCCCAGCATTTT. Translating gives CASSQTDRSNQPQHF.

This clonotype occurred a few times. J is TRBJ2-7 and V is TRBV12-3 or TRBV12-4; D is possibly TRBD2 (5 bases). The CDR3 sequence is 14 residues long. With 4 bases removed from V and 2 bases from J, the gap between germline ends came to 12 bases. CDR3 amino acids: CASSYSGSTYEQYF. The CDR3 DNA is TGTGCCAGCAGTTACTCGGGGTCTACCTACGAGCAGTACTTC.

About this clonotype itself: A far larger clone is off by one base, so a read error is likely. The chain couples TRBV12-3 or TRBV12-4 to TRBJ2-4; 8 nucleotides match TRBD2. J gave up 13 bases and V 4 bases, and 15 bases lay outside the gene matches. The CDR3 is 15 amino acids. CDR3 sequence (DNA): TGTGCCAGCAGTTCTACGGGGGGGCCGCGGAATGAGCAGTACTTC. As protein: CASSSTGGPRNEQYF.

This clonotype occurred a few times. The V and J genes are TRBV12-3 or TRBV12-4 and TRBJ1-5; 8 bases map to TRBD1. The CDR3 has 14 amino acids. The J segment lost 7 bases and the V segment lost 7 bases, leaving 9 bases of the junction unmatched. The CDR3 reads CASTPTGVRQPQHF. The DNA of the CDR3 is TGTGCCAGCACCCCGACAGGGGTAAGGCAGCCCCAGCATTTT.

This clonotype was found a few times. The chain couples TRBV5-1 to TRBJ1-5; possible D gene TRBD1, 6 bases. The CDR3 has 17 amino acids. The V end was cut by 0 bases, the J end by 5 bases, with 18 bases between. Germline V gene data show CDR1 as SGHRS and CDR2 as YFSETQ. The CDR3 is CASSLDGAGGGHQPQHF. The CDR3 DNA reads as TGCGCCAGCAGCTTGGATGGCGCCGGGGGCGGTCATCAGCCCCAGCATTTT.

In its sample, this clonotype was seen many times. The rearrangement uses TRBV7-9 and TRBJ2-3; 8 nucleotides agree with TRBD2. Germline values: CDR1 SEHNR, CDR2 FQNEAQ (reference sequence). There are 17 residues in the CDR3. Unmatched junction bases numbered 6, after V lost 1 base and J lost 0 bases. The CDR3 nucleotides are TGTGCCAGCAGCTTAGACCCAAGCGGGGGAAGCACAGATACGCAGTATTTT. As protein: CASSLDPSGGSTDTQYF.

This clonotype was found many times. CDR3 sequence reads: CASTLGGLSEAFF. In DNA form, the CDR3 reads TGTGCCAGCACCTTAGGGGGGTTAAGTGAAGCTTTCTTT. The chain employs TRBV2 and TRBJ1-1; tentatively, D is TRBD1 (6 bases). There are 13 residues in the CDR3. Germline lookup yields CDR1 SNHLY and CDR2 FYNNEI. V gave up 7 bases and J gave up 7 bases, with 16 bases separating them.

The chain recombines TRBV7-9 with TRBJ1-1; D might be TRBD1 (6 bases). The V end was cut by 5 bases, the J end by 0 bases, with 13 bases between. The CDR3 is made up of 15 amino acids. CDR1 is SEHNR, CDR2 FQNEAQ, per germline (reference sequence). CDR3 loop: CASSTTTGLNTEAFF. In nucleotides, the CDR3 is TGTGCCAGCAGCACAACCACAGGGTTGAACACTGAAGCTTTCTTT.

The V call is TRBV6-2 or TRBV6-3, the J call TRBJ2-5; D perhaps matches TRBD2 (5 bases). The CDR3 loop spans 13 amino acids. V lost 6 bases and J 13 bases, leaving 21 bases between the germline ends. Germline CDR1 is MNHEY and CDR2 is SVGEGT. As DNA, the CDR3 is TGTGCCAGCAGGGAGAACGGACGGCCGGGGATGTACTTC. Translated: CASRENGRPGMYF.

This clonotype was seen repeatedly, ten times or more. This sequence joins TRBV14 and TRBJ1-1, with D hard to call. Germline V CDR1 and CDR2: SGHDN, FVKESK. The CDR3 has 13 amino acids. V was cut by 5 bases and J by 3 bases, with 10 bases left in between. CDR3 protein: CASSSYTYTEAFF. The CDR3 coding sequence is TGTGCCAGCAGCTCTTACACCTACACTGAAGCTTTCTTT.

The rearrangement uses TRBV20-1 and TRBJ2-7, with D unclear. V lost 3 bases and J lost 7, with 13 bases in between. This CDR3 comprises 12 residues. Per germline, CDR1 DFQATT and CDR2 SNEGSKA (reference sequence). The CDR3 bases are TGCAGTGCTAGGGGCAGCTCTTTGGAGCAGTACTTC. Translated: CSARGSSLEQYF.

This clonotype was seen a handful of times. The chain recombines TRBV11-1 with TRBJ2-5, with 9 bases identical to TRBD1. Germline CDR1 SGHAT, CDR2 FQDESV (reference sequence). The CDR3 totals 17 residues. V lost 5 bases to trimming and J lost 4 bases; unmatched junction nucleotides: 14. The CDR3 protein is CASSPRDREWVGETQYF. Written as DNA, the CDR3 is TGTGCCAGCAGCCCTAGGGACAGGGAGTGGGTAGGAGAGACCCAGTACTTC.

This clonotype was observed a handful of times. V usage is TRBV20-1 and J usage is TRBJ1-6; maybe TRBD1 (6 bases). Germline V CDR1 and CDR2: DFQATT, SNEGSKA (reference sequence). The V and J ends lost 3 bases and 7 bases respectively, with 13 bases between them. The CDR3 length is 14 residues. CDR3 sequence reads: CSASLDRPNSPLHF. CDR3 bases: TGCAGTGCTAGTCTGGACAGACCAAATTCACCCCTCCACTTT.

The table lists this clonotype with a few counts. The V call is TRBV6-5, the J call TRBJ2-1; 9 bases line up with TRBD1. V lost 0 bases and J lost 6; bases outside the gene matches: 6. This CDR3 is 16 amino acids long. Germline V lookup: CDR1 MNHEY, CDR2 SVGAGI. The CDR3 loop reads CASSYSKGQGINEQFF. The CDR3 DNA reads TGTGCCAGCAGTTACTCGAAGGGACAGGGAATCAATGAGCAGTTCTTC.

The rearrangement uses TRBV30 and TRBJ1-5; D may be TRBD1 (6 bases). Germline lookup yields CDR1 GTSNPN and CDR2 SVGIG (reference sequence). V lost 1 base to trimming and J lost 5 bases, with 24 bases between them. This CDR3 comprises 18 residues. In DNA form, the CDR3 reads TGTGCCTGGAGTGATCGGACCGGACAGCTTAGAGGGGATCAGCCCCAGCATTTT. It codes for CAWSDRTGQLRGDQPQHF.

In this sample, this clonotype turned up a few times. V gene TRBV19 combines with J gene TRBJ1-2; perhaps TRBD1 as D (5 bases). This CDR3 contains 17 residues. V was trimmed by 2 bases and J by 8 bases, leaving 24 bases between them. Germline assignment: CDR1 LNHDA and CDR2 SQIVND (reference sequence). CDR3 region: CASSIMAGAAPVNGYTF. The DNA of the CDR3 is TGTGCCAGTAGTATAATGGCTGGGGCAGCCCCAGTCAACGGCTACACCTTC.

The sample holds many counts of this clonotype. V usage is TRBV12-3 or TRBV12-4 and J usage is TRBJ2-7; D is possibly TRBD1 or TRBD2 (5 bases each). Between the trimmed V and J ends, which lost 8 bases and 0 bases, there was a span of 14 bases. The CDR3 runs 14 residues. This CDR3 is CASRGNRSSYEQYF. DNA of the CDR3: TGTGCCAGCCGGGGAAACAGGAGCTCCTACGAGCAGTACTTC.

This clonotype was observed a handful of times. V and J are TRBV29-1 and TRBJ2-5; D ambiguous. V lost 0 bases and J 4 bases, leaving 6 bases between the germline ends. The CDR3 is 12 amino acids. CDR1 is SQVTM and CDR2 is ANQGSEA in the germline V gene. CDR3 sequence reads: CSVEDVVETQYF. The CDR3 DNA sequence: TGCAGCGTTGAAGATGTCGTAGAGACCCAGTACTTC.

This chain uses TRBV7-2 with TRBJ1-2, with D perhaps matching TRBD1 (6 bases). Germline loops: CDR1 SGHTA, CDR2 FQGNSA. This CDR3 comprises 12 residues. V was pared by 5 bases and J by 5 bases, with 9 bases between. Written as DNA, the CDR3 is TGTGCCAGCAGCATAGGGACATATGGCTACACCTTC. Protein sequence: CASSIGTYGYTF.

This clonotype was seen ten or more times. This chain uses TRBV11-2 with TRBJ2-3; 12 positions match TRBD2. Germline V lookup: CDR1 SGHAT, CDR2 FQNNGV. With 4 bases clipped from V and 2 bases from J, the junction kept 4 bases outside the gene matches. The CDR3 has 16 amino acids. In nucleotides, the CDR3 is TGTGCCAGCAGCTATGGACTAGCGGGGATCACAGATACGCAGTATTTT. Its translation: CASSYGLAGITDTQYF.

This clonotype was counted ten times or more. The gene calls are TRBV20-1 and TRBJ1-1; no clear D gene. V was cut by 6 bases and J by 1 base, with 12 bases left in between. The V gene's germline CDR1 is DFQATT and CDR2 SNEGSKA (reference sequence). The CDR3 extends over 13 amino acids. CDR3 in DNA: TGCAGTGCCCGGAACCCCGAGAACACTGAAGCTTTCTTT. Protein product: CSARNPENTEAFF.

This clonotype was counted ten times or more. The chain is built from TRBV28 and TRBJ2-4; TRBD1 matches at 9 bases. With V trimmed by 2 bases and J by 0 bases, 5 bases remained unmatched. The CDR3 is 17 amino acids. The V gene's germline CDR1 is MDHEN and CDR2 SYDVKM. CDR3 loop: CASSLGDRALAKNIQYF. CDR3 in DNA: TGTGCCAGCAGTTTAGGGGACAGGGCCCTAGCCAAAAACATTCAGTACTTC.

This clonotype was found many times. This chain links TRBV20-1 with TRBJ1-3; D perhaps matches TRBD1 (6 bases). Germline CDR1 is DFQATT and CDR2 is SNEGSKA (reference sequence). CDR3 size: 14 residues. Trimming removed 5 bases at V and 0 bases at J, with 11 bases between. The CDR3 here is CSAAGQNSGNTIYF. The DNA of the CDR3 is TGCAGTGCTGCCGGACAGAACTCTGGAAACACCATATATTTT.

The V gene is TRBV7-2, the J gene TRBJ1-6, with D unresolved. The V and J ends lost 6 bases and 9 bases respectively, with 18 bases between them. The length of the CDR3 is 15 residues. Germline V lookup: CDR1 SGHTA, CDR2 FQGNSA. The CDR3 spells CASRASQGSISPLHF. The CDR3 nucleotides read TGTGCCAGCAGGGCTTCCCAAGGGTCAATTTCACCCCTCCACTTT.

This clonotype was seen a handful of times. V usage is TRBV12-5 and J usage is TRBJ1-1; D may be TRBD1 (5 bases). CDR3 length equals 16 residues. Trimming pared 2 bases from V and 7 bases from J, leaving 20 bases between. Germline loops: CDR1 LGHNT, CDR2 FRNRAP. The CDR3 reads CASGLRDQGRKGEAFF. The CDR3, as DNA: TGTGCTAGTGGTTTGCGAGACCAGGGACGAAAGGGTGAAGCTTTCTTT.